Given below is one T cell receptor (beta chain) in context. The sample comes from a study of blood T cell repertoires in COVID-19. The germline gives CDR1 SGHRS, CDR2 YFSETQ. V was pared by 4 bases and J by 4 bases, with 11 bases of the junction left unmatched. The CDR3 length is 16 residues. Libraries were prepared by immunoSEQ multiplex PCR; TCRdb keeps only in-frame clonotypes and omits some of them. The sample gives about 130,000 clones, over 80% of which show up once; 9.5% to 10% is in the top ten. The sequence came from a man aged 40-49 years with active or convalescent COVID-19. This chain connects TRBV5-1 to TRBJ2-1; 7 nucleotides align to TRBD2. Sequencing was carried out using peripheral blood. CDR3 region: CASSLGVASGYNEQFF. Written as DNA, the CDR3 is TGCGCCAGCAGCCTCGGTGTTGCTAGCGGTTACAATGAGCAGTTCTTC. Together with reference TRBV5-1 and TRBJ2-1, the CDR3 gives the full variable domain: KAGVTQTPRYLIKTRGQQVTLSCSPISGHRSVSWYQQTPGQGLQFLFEYFSETQRNKGNFPGRFSGRQFSNSRSEMNVSTLELGDSALYLCASSLGVASGYNEQFFGPGTRLTVL.